This TCR beta chain appears in the sequencing data of a study of Graves' ophthalmopathy and Graves' hyperthyroidism. RNA transcripts served as template for amplifying TCR beta CDR3 sequences. An initial RT-PCR round employing HTBI primers preceded a second-round multiplex PCR. TCRdb re-called the multiplex PCR reads with MiXCR, one entry per CDR3 protein. The sample shows 900,000 to 1,200,000 distinct CDR3 sequences, 36% of them seen only once. This clonotype was detected ten times or more. Clinicians diagnosed using symptoms, serum thyroxine, TRAb, thyroid ultrasound and orbital computed tomography. Trimming removed 2 bases at V and 4 bases at J, with 11 bases between. The CDR3 has 14 residues. Germline V gene sequence: CDR1 MNHEY, CDR2 SVGAGI.

The genes are TRBV6-5 and TRBJ1-2; no firm D call. The sequence was collected from an adult man with Graves' hyperthyroidism. Sequenced sample: peripheral blood or thyroid tissue (not recorded which). CDR3 loop: CASSYGLGGYGYTF. CDR3 DNA: TGTGCCAGCAGTTACGGGCTCGGAGGCTATGGCTACACCTTC.